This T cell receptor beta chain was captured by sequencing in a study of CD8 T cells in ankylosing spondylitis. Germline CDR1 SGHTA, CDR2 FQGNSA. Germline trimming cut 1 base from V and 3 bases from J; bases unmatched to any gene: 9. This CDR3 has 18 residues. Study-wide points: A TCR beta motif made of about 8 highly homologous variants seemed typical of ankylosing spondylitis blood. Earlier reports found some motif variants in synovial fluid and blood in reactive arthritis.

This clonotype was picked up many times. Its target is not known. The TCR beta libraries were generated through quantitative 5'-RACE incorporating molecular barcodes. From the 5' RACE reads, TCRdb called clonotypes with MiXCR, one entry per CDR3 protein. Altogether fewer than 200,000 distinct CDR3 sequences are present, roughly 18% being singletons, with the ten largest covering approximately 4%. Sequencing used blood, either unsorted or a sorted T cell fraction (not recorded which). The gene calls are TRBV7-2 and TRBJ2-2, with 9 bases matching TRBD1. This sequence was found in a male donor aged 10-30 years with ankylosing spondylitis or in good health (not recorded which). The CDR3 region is CASSLVLWGQGYTGELFF. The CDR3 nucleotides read TGTGCCAGCAGCTTAGTACTCTGGGGACAGGGTTACACCGGGGAGCTGTTTTTT.